One and the same sample provided the 6 T cell receptor beta chains below, sequenced in a study of T cells in Graves' hyperthyroidism and ophthalmopathy (dated by TCRdb to between 2019 and 2020). Libraries were constructed by multiplex PCR. Sequencing took place on an Illumina HiSeq 2000. Amplification of TCR beta CDR3 regions was carried out from RNA transcripts. For the first round of RT-PCR on the TCR CDR3, the HTBI primer set was used together with the Qiagen OneStep RT-PCR kit. Through fastp at Q25 and MiXCR, TCRdb rebuilt clones from the public reads, retaining in-frame beta chains. Identical CDR3 protein sequences are pooled into one entry, listed with their most common genes and DNA. The sample table lists under 700,000 distinct CDR3 sequences, 16% of them with a count of one. Of the sample, 15% to 20% falls within the top ten clones. The sample was blood. All receptors come from a woman aged 18-29 years with Graves' hyperthyroidism.

Worth noting for this clonotype: A much larger clone differs by one base, so this may be a read error. This chain connects TRBV24-1 to TRBJ2-1; D call uncertain. TRBJ2-7 matches the DNA end more closely, so the J call is doubtful. The germline gives CDR1 KGHDR, CDR2 SFDVKD. The CDR3 is 14 residues long. The CDR3, as DNA: TGTGCCACCAGTGATGTGTACACCCTCAATGAGCAGTACTTC. Translating it yields CATSDVYTLNEQYF.

The chain is built from TRBV28 and TRBJ1-1; D remains unclear. V dropped 3 bases and J dropped 11 bases, with 19 bases sitting between them. The CDR3 is 14 residues long. The germline V gene has CDR1 MDHEN and CDR2 SYDVKM. The CDR3 coding sequence is TGTGCCAGCAGTTTCTTAGACACCTTCAAGGAGGCTTTCTTT. Protein product: CASSFLDTFKEAFF.

The genes are TRBV6-1 and TRBJ2-7, with 11 bases aligning to TRBD2. The CDR3 has 15 amino acids. Trimming took 6 bases from V and 0 from J; bases not matched to a gene: 4. Per the germline V gene, CDR1 is MNHNS and CDR2 is SASEGT. The CDR3 DNA reads as TGTGCCAGCAGATTGACTAGCGGGGTCTCCTACGAGCAGTACTTC. It codes for CASRLTSGVSYEQYF.

The chain recombines TRBV6-2 or TRBV6-3 with TRBJ2-1, with 9 bases that match TRBD2. The CDR3 runs to 19 residues. The V gene's germline CDR1 is MNHEY and CDR2 SVGEGT. V dropped 6 bases and J dropped 0; count of bases not matched to a gene: 15. The DNA of the CDR3 is TGTGCCAGCAGGCGAAACCGGGGAGCGGGGGGACGCTCCTACAATGAGCAGTTCTTC. Protein product: CASRRNRGAGGRSYNEQFF.

Many counts were recorded for this clonotype. The V call is TRBV11-2, the J call TRBJ2-3, with no clear D. CDR1 and CDR2 (germline): SGHAT, FQNNGV. The CDR3 has 12 amino acids. Trimming shortened V by 3 bases and J by 6 bases, and 7 bases separated the two germline ends. The CDR3 nucleotides read TGTGCCAGCAGCTTCGACTCCGATACGCAGTATTTT. This sequence encodes CASSFDSDTQYF.

This clonotype occurred once. This chain links TRBV6-1 with TRBJ2-7; D call uncertain. Trimming shortened V by 7 bases and J by 0 bases, and 13 bases separated the two germline ends. In germline, CDR1 is MNHNS, CDR2 SASEGT. The CDR3 has 14 amino acids. The CDR3, as DNA: TGTGCCAGCATACCAACCCAGAGCTCCTACGAGCAGTACTTC. It encodes CASIPTQSSYEQYF.